A selection of T cell receptor beta chains follows, all from one sample in a study of shared clonotypes between healthy human individuals. Clones were read by immunoSEQ multiplex PCR, and TCRdb kept only the in-frame ones, dropping some. The sample has around 430,000 clones, roughly 83% seen once. Sequenced material: PBMCs. The receptors were gathered from a woman aged 40 to 50 in good health. Some clones in this sample may be carry-over from other donors' samples. CDR3s include the opening cysteine and the closing phenylalanine or tryptophan. The order of the fields is CDR3 length, D gene, J gene, V gene, clone size, CDR3 DNA, CDR3 protein. D genes are given only for firm matches. Not every row has a clone size; where given, it reads once, few, many or a size class.

length: 16; D: TRBD2; J: TRBJ2-7; V: TRBV5-1; size: -; DNA: TGCGCCAGCAGCTTGGGGCGGGCTAGCGGGAAATACGAGCAGTACTTC; CDR3: CASSLGRASGKYEQYF
length: 17; D: TRBD2; J: TRBJ2-1; V: TRBV19; size: -; DNA: TGTGCCAGTAGTACTTCTAGACTAGCGAGCTCCTACAATGAGCAGTTCTTC; CDR3: CASSTSRLASSYNEQFF
length: 16; D: -; J: TRBJ1-4; V: TRBV4-3; size: -; DNA: TGCGCCAGCAGCCAAGATCCCCAGCTTCTAAATGAAAAACTGTTTTTT; CDR3: CASSQDPQLLNEKLFF
length: 14; D: -; J: TRBJ2-1; V: TRBV28; size: -; DNA: TGTGCCAGCAGTTTAATAAACAGTCCCAATGAGCAGTTCTTC; CDR3: CASSLINSPNEQFF
length: 16; D: -; J: TRBJ1-4; V: TRBV6-6; size: few; DNA: TGTGCCAGCAGTTACGTCATCGGAAGGCCCCATGAAAAACTGTTTTTT; CDR3: CASSYVIGRPHEKLFF
length: 12; D: -; J: TRBJ1-1; V: TRBV25-1; size: few; DNA: TGTGCCAGCAGTGAATTGAACACTGAAGCTTTCTTT; CDR3: CASSELNTEAFF
length: 13; D: TRBD1; J: TRBJ2-7; V: TRBV29-1; size: -; DNA: TGCAGCGCAGATCCGGGACAGGGTAACGAGCAGTACTTC; CDR3: CSADPGQGNEQYF
length: 13; D: TRBD1; J: TRBJ1-2; V: TRBV30; size: once; DNA: TGTGCCTGGAAACTGACAGGGCCATATGGCTACACCTTC; CDR3: CAWKLTGPYGYTF
length: 16; D: -; J: TRBJ2-6; V: TRBV7-2; size: few; DNA: TGTGCCAGCAGCTCCGCCCTAGGGGATGGGGCCAACGTCCTGACTTTC; CDR3: CASSSALGDGANVLTF
length: 15; D: TRBD2; J: TRBJ2-2; V: TRBV10-3; size: -; DNA: TGTGCCACGCAGGGACTAGCGGGAGTTACCGGGGAGCTGTTTTTT; CDR3: CATQGLAGVTGELFF
length: 15; D: TRBD2; J: TRBJ2-1; V: TRBV28; size: once; DNA: TGTGCCAGCAGACTAAGGACTAGCGGTTACAATGAGCAGTTCTTC; CDR3: CASRLRTSGYNEQFF
length: 18; D: TRBD2; J: TRBJ2-7; V: TRBV28; size: -; DNA: TGTGCCAGCAGTTTCGCCGGGACTAGCGGGAGGGCCGGGTACGAGCAGTACTTC; CDR3: CASSFAGTSGRAGYEQYF
length: 14; D: -; J: TRBJ2-3; V: TRBV6-1; size: -; DNA: TGTGCCAGCACCCTGGGGGCGGGACCAGATACGCAGTATTTT; CDR3: CASTLGAGPDTQYF
length: 15; D: -; J: TRBJ2-5; V: TRBV7-2; size: -; DNA: TGTGCCAGCAGCCTTCCACAGGGCCCCCAAGAGACCCAGTACTTC; CDR3: CASSLPQGPQETQYF
length: 17; D: TRBD2; J: TRBJ2-2; V: TRBV5-1; size: -; DNA: TGCGCCAGCAGCCTAAGACTAGCGGGAGGGAACACCGGGGAGCTGTTTTTT; CDR3: CASSLRLAGGNTGELFF
length: 13; D: -; J: TRBJ2-5; V: TRBV5-1; size: -; DNA: TGCGCCAGTTCCAGGGAAAGCCAAGAGACCCAGTACTTC; CDR3: CASSRESQETQYF
length: 16; D: TRBD1; J: TRBJ1-4; V: TRBV9; size: -; DNA: TGTGCCAGCAGCTTTCAAAGCGAGGGGGCCTGGGAAAAACTGTTTTTT; CDR3: CASSFQSEGAWEKLFF
length: 15; D: TRBD2; J: TRBJ2-7; V: TRBV18; size: once; DNA: TGTGCCAGCTCACCACGGGAGGGCTTAATCCACGAGCAGTACTTC; CDR3: CASSPREGLIHEQYF
length: 13; D: -; J: TRBJ2-5; V: TRBV11-2; size: -; DNA: TGTGCCAGCAGCTTTTCGGCCCGGGAGACCCAGTACTTC; CDR3: CASSFSARETQYF
length: 13; D: TRBD2; J: TRBJ2-7; V: TRBV10-1; size: -; DNA: TGCGCCAGCAGTGCGGGGGGGCGAGACGAGCAGTACTTC; CDR3: CASSAGGRDEQYF
length: 16; D: -; J: TRBJ2-7; V: TRBV9; size: -; DNA: TGTGCCAGCAGCGTAGGTGGGGGCGCTAGCTCCTACGAGCAGTACTTC; CDR3: CASSVGGGASSYEQYF
length: 15; D: TRBD1; J: TRBJ2-1; V: TRBV5-1; size: -; DNA: TGCGCCAGCAGCTTGAACAGGGGGAGTGCCAATGAGCAGTTCTTC; CDR3: CASSLNRGSANEQFF
length: 15; D: TRBD1; J: TRBJ1-2; V: TRBV5-4; size: -; DNA: TGTGCCAGCAGCTTTGACAGGGGGCGCGGCTATGGCTACACCTTC; CDR3: CASSFDRGRGYGYTF
length: 12; D: -; J: TRBJ1-1; V: TRBV5-1; size: -; DNA: TGCGCCAGCAGCATTAGGGGGACTGAAGCTTTCTTT; CDR3: CASSIRGTEAFF
length: 11; D: -; J: TRBJ2-2; V: TRBV20-1; size: once; DNA: TGCAGAGCCGACAGTACCGGGGAGCTGTTTTTT; CDR3: CRADSTGELFF
length: 16; D: TRBD2; J: TRBJ2-5; V: TRBV5-4; size: -; DNA: TGTGCCAGCAGCATTGGACTAGCGAGATCTCAAGAGACCCAGTACTTC; CDR3: CASSIGLARSQETQYF
length: 14; D: TRBD1; J: TRBJ1-5; V: TRBV2; size: few; DNA: TGTGCCAGCAGTTGGACAGGGCCCAATCAGCCCCAGCATTTT; CDR3: CASSWTGPNQPQHF
length: 11; D: -; J: TRBJ1-1; V: TRBV27; size: few; DNA: TGTGCCAGCCCAACCAACACTGAAGCTTTCTTT; CDR3: CASPTNTEAFF
length: 14; D: TRBD2; J: TRBJ2-7; V: TRBV5-1; size: -; DNA: TGCGCCAGCAGCCTGACTAGCGGGAGCTACGAGCAGTACTTC; CDR3: CASSLTSGSYEQYF
length: 13; D: TRBD2; J: TRBJ2-5; V: TRBV7-9; size: once; DNA: TGTGCCAGCAGCTTTAGCGGGAGCGAGACCCAGTACTTC; CDR3: CASSFSGSETQYF
length: 16; D: -; J: TRBJ2-7; V: TRBV11-2; size: few; DNA: TGTGCCAGCAGCCCCCTAGGACAGCAACCAGACTACGAGCAGTACTTC; CDR3: CASSPLGQQPDYEQYF
length: 17; D: -; J: TRBJ1-1; V: TRBV19; size: once; DNA: TGTGCCAGTAGTATGGGCAGGGGCCGACGACTGGGGACTGAAGCTTTCTTT; CDR3: CASSMGRGRRLGTEAFF
length: 13; D: -; J: TRBJ2-3; V: TRBV7-3; size: -; DNA: TGTGCCAGTTCGATCGGCGGCACAGATACGCAGTATTTT; CDR3: CASSIGGTDTQYF
length: 14; D: -; J: TRBJ2-6; V: TRBV5-1; size: -; DNA: TGCGCCAGCAGCTTGGCCTCTGGGGCCAACGTCCTGACTTTC; CDR3: CASSLASGANVLTF
length: 15; D: -; J: TRBJ2-5; V: TRBV19; size: -; DNA: TGTGCCAGTAGTATAGCTGGACTTCCTCAAGAGACCCAGTACTTC; CDR3: CASSIAGLPQETQYF
length: 11; D: -; J: TRBJ2-5; V: TRBV5-1; size: -; DNA: TGCGCCAGCACCGGACAAGAGACCCAGTACTTC; CDR3: CASTGQETQYF